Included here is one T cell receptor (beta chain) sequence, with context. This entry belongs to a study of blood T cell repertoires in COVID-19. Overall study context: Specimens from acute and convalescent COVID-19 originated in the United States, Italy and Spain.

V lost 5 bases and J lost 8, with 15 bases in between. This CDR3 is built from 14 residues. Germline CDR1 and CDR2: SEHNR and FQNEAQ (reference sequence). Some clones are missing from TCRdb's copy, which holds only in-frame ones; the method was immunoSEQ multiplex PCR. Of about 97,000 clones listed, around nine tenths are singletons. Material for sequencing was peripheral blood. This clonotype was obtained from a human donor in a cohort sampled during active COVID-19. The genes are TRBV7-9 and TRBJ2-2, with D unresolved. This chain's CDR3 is CASSEPRQEGELFF. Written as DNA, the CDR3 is TGTGCCAGCAGCGAACCAAGACAAGAGGGGGAGCTGTTTTTT. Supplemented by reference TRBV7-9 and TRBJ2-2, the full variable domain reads DTGVSQNPRHKITKRGQNVTFRCDPISEHNRLYWYRQTLGQGPEFLTYFQNEAQLEKSRLLSDRFSAERPKGSFSTLEIQRTEQGDSAMYLCASSEPRQEGELFFGEGSRLTVL.